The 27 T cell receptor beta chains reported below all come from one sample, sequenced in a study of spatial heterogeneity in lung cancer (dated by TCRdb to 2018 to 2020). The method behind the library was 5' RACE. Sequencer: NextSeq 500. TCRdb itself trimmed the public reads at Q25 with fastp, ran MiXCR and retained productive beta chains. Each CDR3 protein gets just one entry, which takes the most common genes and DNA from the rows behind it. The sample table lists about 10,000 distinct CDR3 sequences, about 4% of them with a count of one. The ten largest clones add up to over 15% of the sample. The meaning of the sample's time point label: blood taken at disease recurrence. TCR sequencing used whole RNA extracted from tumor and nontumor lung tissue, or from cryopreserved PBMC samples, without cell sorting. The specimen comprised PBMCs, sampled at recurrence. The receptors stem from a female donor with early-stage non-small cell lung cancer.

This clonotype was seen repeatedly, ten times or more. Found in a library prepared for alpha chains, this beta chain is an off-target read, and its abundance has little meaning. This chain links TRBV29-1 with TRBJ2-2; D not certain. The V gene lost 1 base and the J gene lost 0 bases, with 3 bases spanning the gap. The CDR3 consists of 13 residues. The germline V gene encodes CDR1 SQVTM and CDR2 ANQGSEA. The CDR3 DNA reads TGCAGCGTTGAAGTCCCGAACACCGGGGAGCTGTTTTTT. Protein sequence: CSVEVPNTGELFF.

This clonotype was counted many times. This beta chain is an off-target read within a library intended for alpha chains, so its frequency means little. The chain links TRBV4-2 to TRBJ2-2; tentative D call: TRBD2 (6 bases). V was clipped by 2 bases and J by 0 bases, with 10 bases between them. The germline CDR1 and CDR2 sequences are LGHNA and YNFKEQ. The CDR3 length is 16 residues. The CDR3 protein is CASSQHSGANTGELFF. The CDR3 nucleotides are TGTGCCAGCAGCCAACATTCGGGGGCGAACACCGGGGAGCTGTTTTTT.

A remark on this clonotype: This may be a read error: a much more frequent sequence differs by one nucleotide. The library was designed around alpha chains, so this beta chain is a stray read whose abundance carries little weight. CDR3 sequence reads: CASSCQLNRGTTEAFF. CDR3 DNA sequence: TGTGCCAGCAGTTGCCAACTTAACAGGGGTACGACTGAAGCTTTCTTT. This chain joins TRBV6-2 or TRBV6-3 and TRBJ1-1; 7 nucleotides match TRBD1. There are 16 residues in the CDR3. With V trimmed by 4 bases and J by 5 bases, 13 bases remained unmatched. Germline V gene lookup returns CDR1 MNHEY and CDR2 SVGEGT.

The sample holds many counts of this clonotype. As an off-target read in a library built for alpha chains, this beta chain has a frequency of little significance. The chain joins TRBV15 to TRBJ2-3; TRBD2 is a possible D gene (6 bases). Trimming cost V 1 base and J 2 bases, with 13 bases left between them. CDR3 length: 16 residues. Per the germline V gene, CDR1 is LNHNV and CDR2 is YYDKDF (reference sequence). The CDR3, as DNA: TGTGCCACCAGCAGAGGGGCTAGCGAAGACACAGATACGCAGTATTTT. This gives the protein CATSRGASEDTDTQYF.

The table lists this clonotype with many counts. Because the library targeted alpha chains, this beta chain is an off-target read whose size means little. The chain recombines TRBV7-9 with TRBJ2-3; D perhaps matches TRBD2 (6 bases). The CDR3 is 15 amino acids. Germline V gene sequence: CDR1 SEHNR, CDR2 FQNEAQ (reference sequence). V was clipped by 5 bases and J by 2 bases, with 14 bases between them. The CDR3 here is CASSPPGVSTDTQYF. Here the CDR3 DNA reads TGTGCCAGCAGCCCCCCGGGGGTTTCCACAGATACGCAGTATTTT.

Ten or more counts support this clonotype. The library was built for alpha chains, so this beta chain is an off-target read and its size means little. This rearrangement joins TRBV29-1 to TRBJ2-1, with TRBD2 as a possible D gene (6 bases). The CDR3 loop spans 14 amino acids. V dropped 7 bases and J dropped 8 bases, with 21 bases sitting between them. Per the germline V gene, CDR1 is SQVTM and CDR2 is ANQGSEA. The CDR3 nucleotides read TGCAGCGCCCTTTATGGAGGGGCGACGGATGAGCAGTTCTTC. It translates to CSALYGGATDEQFF.

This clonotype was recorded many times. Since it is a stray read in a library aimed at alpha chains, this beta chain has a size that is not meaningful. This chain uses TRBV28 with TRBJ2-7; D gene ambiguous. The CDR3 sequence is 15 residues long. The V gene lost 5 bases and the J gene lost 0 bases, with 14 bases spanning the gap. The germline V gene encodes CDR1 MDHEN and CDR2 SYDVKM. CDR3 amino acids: CASSPGSESSYEQYF. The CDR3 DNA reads TGTGCCAGCAGTCCCGGGTCGGAGAGCTCCTACGAGCAGTACTTC.

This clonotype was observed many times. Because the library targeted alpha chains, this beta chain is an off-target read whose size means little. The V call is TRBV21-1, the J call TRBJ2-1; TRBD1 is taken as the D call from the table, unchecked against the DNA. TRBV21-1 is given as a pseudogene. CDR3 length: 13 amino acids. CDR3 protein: CASSKVSGDEQFF. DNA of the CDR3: TGTGCCAGCAGCAAAGTATCGGGGGACGAGCAGTTCTTC.

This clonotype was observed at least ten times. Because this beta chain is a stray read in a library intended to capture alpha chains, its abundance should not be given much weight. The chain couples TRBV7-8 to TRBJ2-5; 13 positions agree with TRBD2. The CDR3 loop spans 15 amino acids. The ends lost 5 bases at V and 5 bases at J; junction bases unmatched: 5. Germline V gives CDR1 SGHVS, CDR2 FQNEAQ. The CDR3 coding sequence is TGTGCCAGCAGCCGGACTAGCGGGGGTTTTGAGACCCAGTACTTC. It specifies CASSRTSGGFETQYF.

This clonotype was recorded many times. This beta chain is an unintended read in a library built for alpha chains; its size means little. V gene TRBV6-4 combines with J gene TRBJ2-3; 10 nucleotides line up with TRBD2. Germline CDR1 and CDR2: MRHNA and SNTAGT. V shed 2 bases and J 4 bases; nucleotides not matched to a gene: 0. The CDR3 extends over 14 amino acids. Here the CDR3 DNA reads TGTGCCAGCAGTGACACTAGCGGGGCAGATACGCAGTATTTT. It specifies CASSDTSGADTQYF.

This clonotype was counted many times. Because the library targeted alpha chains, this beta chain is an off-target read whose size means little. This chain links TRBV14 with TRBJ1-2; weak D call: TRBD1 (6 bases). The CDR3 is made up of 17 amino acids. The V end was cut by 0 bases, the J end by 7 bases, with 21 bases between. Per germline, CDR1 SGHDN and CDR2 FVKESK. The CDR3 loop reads CASSQDLGQGVDRGYTF. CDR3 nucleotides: TGTGCCAGCAGCCAAGATCTGGGACAAGGGGTTGACCGTGGCTACACCTTC. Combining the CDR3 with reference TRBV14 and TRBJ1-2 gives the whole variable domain EAGVTQFPSHSVIEKGQTVTLRCDPISGHDNLYWYRRVMGKEIKFLLHFVKESKQDESGMPNNRFLAERTGGTYSTLKVQPAELEDSGVYFCASSQDLGQGVDRGYTFGSGTRLTVV.

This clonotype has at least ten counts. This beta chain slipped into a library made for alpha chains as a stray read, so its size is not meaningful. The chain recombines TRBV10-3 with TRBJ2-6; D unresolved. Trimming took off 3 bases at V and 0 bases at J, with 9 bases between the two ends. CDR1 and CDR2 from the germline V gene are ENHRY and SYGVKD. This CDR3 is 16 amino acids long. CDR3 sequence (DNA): TGTGCCATCAGTGAAGGCAGTAGCTCTGGGGCCAACGTCCTGACTTTC. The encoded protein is CAISEGSSSGANVLTF.

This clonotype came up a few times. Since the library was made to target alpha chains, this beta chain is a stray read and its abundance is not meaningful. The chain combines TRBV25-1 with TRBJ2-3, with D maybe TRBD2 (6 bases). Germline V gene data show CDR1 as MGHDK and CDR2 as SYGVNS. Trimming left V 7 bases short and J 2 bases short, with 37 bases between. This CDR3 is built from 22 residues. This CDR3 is CASIIRPCSGNSNLSYTDTQYF. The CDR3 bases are TGTGCCAGCATCATTCGTCCGTGTAGCGGAAACTCGAATTTATCCTACACAGATACGCAGTATTTT.

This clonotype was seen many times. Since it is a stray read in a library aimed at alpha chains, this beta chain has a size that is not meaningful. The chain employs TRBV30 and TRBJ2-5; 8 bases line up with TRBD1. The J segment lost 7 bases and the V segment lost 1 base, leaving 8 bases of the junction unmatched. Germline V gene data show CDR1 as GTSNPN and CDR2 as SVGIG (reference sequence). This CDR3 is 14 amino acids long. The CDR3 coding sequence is TGTGCCTGGAGTGCCGGGACAGGTAGAGGGACCCAGTACTTC. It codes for CAWSAGTGRGTQYF.

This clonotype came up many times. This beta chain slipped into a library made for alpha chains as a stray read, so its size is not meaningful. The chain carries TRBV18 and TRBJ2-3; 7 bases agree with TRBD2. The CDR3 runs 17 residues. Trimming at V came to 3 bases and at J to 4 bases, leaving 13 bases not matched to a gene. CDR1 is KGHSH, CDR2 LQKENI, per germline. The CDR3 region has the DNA TGTGCCAGCTCACCCATCCGAAGCGGGGCTGAGGCAGATACGCAGTATTTT. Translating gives CASSPIRSGAEADTQYF.

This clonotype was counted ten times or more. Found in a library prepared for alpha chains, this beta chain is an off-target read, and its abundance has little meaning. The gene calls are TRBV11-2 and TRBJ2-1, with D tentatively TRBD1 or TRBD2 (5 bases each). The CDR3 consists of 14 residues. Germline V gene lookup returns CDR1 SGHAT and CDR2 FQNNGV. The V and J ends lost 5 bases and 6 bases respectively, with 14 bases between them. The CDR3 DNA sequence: TGTGCCAGCAGCAGGGCCGGGACCGCCAATGAGCAGTTCTTC. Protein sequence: CASSRAGTANEQFF.

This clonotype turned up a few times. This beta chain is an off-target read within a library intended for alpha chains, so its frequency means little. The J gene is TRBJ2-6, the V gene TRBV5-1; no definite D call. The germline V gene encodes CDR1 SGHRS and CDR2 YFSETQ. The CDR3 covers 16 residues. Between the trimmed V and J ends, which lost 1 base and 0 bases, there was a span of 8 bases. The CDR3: CASSLHANSGANVLTF. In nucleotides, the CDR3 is TGCGCCAGCAGCTTGCACGCTAACTCTGGGGCCAACGTCCTGACTTTC.

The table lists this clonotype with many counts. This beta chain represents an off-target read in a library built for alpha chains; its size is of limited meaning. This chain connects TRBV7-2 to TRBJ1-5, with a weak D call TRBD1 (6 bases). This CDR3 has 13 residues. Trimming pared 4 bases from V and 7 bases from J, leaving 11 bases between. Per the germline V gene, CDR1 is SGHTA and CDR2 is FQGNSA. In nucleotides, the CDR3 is TGTGCCAGCAGCTGGGACAAGAGGCAGCCCCAGCATTTT. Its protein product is CASSWDKRQPQHF.

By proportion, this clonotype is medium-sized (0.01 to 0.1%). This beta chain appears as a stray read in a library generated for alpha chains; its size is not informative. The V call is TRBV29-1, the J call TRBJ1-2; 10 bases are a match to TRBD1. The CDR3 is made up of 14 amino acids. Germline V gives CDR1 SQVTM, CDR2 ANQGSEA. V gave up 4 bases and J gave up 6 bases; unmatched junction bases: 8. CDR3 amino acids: CSVVDPGQGHGYTF. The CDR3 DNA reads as TGCAGCGTTGTGGATCCGGGACAGGGGCATGGCTACACCTTC.

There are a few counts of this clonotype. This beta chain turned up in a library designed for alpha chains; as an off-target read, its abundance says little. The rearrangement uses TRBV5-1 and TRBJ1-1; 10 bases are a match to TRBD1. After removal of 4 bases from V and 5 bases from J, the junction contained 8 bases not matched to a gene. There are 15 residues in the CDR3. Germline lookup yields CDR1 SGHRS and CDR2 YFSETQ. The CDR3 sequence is CASSLRRTGGTEAFF. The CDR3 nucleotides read TGCGCCAGCAGCCTCCGCCGGACAGGGGGTACTGAAGCTTTCTTT. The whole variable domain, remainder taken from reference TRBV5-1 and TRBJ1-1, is KAGVTQTPRYLIKTRGQQVTLSCSPISGHRSVSWYQQTPGQGLQFLFEYFSETQRNKGNFPGRFSGRQFSNSRSEMNVSTLELGDSALYLCASSLRRTGGTEAFFGQGTRLTVV.

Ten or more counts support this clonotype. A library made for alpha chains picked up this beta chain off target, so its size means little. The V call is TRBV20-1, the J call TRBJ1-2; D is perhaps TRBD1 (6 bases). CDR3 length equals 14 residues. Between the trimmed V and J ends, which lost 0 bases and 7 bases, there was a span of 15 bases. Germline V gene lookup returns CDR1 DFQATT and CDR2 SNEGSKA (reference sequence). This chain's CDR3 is CSARDRQGTGGYTF. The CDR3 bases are TGCAGTGCTAGAGATCGCCAGGGGACGGGTGGCTACACCTTC.

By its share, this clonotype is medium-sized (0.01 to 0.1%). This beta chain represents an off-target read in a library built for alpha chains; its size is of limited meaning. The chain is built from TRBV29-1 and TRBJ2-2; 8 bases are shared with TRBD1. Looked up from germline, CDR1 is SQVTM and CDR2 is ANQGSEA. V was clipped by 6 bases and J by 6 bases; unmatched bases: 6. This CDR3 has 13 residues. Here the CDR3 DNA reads TGCAGCGTATCAGGGGGCTTTGCCGGGGAGCTGTTTTTT. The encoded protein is CSVSGGFAGELFF.

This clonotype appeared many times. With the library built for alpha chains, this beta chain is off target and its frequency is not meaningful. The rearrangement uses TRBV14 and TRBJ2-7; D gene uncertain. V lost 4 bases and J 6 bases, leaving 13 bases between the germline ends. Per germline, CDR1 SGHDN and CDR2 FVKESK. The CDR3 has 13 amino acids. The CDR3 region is CASSPKIIGEQYF. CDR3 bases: TGTGCCAGCAGCCCCAAGATAATAGGCGAGCAGTACTTC.

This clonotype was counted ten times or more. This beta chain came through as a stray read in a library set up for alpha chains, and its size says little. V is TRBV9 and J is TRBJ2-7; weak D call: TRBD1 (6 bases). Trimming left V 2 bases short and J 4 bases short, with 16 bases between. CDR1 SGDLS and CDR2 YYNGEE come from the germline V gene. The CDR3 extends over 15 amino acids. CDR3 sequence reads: CASSVDTGTTYEQYF. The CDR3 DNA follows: TGTGCCAGCAGCGTCGACACCGGGACAACTTACGAGCAGTACTTC. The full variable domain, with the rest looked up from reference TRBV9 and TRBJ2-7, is DSGVTQTPKHLITATGQRVTLRCSPRSGDLSVYWYQQSLDQGLQFLIQYYNGEERAKGNILERFSAQQFPDLHSELNLSSLELGDSALYFCASSVDTGTTYEQYFGPGTRLTVT.

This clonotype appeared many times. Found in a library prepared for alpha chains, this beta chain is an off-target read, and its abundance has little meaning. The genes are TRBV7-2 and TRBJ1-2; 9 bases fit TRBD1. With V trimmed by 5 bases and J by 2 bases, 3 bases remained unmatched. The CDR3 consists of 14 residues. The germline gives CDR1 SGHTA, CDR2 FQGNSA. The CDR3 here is CASSIDRGNYGYTF. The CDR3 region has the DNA TGTGCCAGCAGCATAGACAGGGGGAACTATGGCTACACCTTC.

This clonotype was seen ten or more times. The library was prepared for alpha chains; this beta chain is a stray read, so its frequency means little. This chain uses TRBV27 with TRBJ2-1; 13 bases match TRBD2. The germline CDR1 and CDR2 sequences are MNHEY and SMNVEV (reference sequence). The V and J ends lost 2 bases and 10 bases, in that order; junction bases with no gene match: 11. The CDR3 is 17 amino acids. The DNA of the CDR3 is TGTGCCAGCAGTTTACCGCAACTAGCGGGGGGGCCCTTAGAGCAGTTCTTC. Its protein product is CASSLPQLAGGPLEQFF.

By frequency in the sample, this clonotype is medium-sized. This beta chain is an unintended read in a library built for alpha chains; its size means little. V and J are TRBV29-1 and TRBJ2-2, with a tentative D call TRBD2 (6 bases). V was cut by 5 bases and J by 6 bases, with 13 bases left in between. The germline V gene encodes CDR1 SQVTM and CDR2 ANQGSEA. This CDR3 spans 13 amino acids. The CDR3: CSVSPGGAGELFF. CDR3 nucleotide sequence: TGCAGCGTTAGCCCCGGGGGTGCCGGGGAGCTGTTTTTT.